These T cell receptor beta chains were read from a single sample in a study of beta chain features in type 1 diabetes. Clones were read by immunoSEQ multiplex PCR, and TCRdb kept only the in-frame ones, dropping some. Of some 170,000 clones listed, roughly 59% are singletons. The sequencing sample was made of naive CD4+ T cells from blood. Every receptor here comes from a man aged 25-45 years with type 1 diabetes. Each CDR3 is given with its conserved first and last residue. Each record gives: V gene, clone size, J gene, D gene, CDR3 protein, CDR3 DNA. D genes are given only for firm matches. Expanded clones are given a class, and other clones once, few, many or no size at all.

TRBV28	NA	TRBJ1-2	NA	CASSLAALSTDYGYTF	TGTGCCAGCAGTTTAGCGGCCCTTTCAACAGACTATGGCTACACCTTC
TRBV11-2	NA	TRBJ2-3	NA	CASTSRGSTDTQYF	TGTGCCAGCACCTCTAGGGGTAGCACAGATACGCAGTATTTT
TRBV7-8	NA	TRBJ2-5	NA	CASSLGATQETQYF	TGTGCCAGCAGCTTAGGTGCCACACAAGAGACCCAGTACTTC
TRBV2	NA	TRBJ2-5	TRBD1	CATGTAHGETQYF	TGTGCCACAGGGACAGCGCACGGGGAGACCCAGTACTTC
TRBV25-1	few	TRBJ2-6	NA	CASSEWSSSGANVLTF	TGTGCCAGCAGTGAATGGTCGAGCTCTGGGGCCAACGTCCTGACTTTC
TRBV28	NA	TRBJ1-1	NA	CASSFASLGNTEAFF	TGTGCCAGCAGTTTCGCCAGTCTTGGGAACACTGAAGCTTTCTTT
TRBV2	once	TRBJ1-5	TRBD1	CASSEAGTAQHF	TGTGCCAGCAGTGAAGCAGGGACAGCACAGCATTTT
TRBV9	NA	TRBJ2-2	NA	CASSPGTANTGELFF	TGTGCCAGCAGCCCTGGGACGGCGAACACCGGGGAGCTGTTTTTT
TRBV6-5	NA	TRBJ2-3	TRBD1	CASSYSGTETDTQYF	TGTGCCAGCAGTTACTCTGGGACAGAAACAGATACGCAGTATTTT
TRBV4-3	once	TRBJ1-6	NA	CASSQESRGNNSPLHF	TGCGCCAGCAGCCAAGAAAGCAGGGGAAATAATTCACCCCTCCACTTT
TRBV29-1	few	TRBJ1-2	NA	CSVTPGVGYGYTF	TGCAGCGTGACCCCAGGGGTGGGGTATGGCTACACCTTC
TRBV2	NA	TRBJ1-2	TRBD1	CASSDRQGYGYTF	TGTGCCAGCAGTGATAGACAGGGCTATGGCTACACCTTC
TRBV18	NA	TRBJ1-1	NA	CASSPIRATEAFF	TGTGCCAGCTCACCAATCAGGGCTACTGAAGCTTTCTTT
TRBV30	NA	TRBJ2-3	TRBD2	CAWSVSRTSGGHYGDTQYF	TGTGCCTGGAGTGTCTCCAGGACTAGCGGGGGCCACTACGGAGATACGCAGTATTTT